This TCR beta chain was captured in a study of shared clonotypes between healthy human individuals. Study summary: A couple of women and a few men aged 18 to 49 served as donors.

Turning to this clone: What it binds is not known.

CD45RA-negative memory and CD45RA+ naive subsets were split from the CD4+ cells. Germline lookup yields CDR1 SEHNR and CDR2 FQNEAQ (reference sequence). CDR3 length: 13 amino acids. Trimming cost V 4 bases and J 7 bases, with 13 bases left between them. The protocol was immunoSEQ multiplex PCR, while the TCRdb copy is restricted to in-frame clones and leaves out a portion. The data contain about 2.4 million clones, approximately 94% of them singletons. Study-wide results and limits: In several donors, about 5% of naive CD4 clonotypes appeared in common.

This TCR was recovered from a man aged 18 to 35 in good health. Some clones in this sample may be carry-over from other donors' samples. V is TRBV7-9 and J is TRBJ1-1; D is perhaps TRBD1 (6 bases). The sequencing input was naive CD4+ T cells from PBMCs. Sample subset: CD45RA+ positively selected. CDR3: CASSSQGGVEAFF. CDR3 nucleotides: TGTGCCAGCAGCTCACAAGGGGGAGTTGAAGCTTTCTTT.